This T cell receptor (beta chain) appears in the sequencing data of a study of T-cell reconstitution after alpha-beta-depleted transplantation in children. Unique molecular identifiers were used to barcode this TCRbeta library. TCRdb reanalysed the PCR reads using MiXCR and keeps one entry per CDR3 protein. The table records more than 250,000 distinct CDR3 sequences, approximately 9.8% of them present only once. V was shortened by 6 bases and J by 10 bases, with 22 bases between the two germline ends. In germline, CDR1 is SNHLY, CDR2 FYNNEI. This CDR3 contains 15 residues. This clonotype was observed a few times.

The origin of this receptor is a human donor who donated a stem cell graft to a child with SCID. The input for sequencing was PBMCs from the stem cell graft donor, taken from the stem cell graft. The chain uses TRBV2 and TRBJ2-1; D remains unclear. The CDR3 bases are TGTGCCAGCAGGCCCTCGACCAGAGCTATGGGAGAGCAGTTCTTC. Encoded protein: CASRPSTRAMGEQFF.